This TCR beta chain was sequenced during a study of blood T cells in healthy people across ages. Study outcomes and limitations: Both higher diversity and more naive CD4+ cells marked long-lived donors when set against aged donors.

The CDR3 has 15 amino acids. Germline CDR1 SNHLY, CDR2 FYNNEI. V dropped 1 base and J dropped 6 bases, with 15 bases sitting between them. For the second PCR, which ran for 7 to 11 cycles, a sample-barcoded 5' primer and a J-beta primer mix were used. Sequencing yielded, for each sample, at least 3 million paired-end reads carrying CDR3. TCRdb passed the 5' RACE reads through MiXCR, listing each CDR3 protein once. Of around 800,000 distinct CDR3 sequences listed, around 25% were seen once; the top ten hold around 3%. About this clonotype itself: Its matching antigen is unknown.

The data were also submitted as part of a second study, on T cells of mothers and their children.

The sequence derives from a boy under 18 in good health. Material for sequencing was blood. The genes are TRBV2 and TRBJ2-5; TRBD1 or TRBD2 may be the D gene (5 bases each). The CDR3 nucleotides read TGTGCCAGCAGTGAAGTGTGGCAGGGAGAGAAGACCCAGTACTTC. It codes for CASSEVWQGEKTQYF.